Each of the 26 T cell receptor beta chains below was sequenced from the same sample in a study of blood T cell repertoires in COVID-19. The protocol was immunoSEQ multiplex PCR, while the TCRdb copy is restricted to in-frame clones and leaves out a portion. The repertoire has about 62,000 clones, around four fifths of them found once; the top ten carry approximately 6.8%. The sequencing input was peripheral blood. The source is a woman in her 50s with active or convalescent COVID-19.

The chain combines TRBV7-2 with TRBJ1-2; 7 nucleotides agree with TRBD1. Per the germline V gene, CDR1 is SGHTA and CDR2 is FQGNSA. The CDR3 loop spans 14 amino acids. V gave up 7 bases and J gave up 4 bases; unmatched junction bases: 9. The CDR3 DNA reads TGTGCCAGCACCCTTGGAGGGGGCGGCTATGGCTACACCTTC. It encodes CASTLGGGGYGYTF.

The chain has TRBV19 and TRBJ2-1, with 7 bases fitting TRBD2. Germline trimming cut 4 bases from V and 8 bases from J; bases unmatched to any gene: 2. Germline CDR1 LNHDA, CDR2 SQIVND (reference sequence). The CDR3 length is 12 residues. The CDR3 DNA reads TGTGCCAGTAGTACTCTAGCGGATGAGCAGTTCTTC. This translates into CASSTLADEQFF.

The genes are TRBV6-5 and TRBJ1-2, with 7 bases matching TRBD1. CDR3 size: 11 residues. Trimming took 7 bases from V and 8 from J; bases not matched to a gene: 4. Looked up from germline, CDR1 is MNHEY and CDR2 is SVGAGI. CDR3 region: CASKTGYGYTF. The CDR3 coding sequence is TGTGCCAGCAAGACAGGGTACGGCTACACCTTC.

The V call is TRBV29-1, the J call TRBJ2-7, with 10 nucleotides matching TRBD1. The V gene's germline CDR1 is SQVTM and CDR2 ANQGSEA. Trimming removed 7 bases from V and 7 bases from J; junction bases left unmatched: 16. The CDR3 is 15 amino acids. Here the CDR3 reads CSARTAGQGYGEQYF. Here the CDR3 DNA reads TGCAGCGCCCGGACAGCGGGACAGGGGTATGGTGAGCAGTACTTC.

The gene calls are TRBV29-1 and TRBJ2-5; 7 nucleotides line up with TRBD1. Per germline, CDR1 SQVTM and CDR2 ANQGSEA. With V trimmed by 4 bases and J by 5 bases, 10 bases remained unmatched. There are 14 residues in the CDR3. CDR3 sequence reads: CSVVGTVSSETQYF. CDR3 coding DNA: TGCAGCGTTGTTGGGACAGTTTCTTCGGAGACCCAGTACTTC.

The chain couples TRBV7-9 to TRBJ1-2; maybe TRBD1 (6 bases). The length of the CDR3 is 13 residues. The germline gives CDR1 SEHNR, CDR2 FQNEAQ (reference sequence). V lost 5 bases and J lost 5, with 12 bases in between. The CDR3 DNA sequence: TGTGCCAGCAGCAAGGGGGAAGGGTATGGCTACACCTTC. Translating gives CASSKGEGYGYTF.

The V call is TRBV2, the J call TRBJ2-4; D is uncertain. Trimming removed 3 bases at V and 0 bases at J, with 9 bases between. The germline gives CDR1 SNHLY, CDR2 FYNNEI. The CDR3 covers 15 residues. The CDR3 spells CASSDHYLAKNIQYF. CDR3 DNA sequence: TGTGCCAGCAGTGACCACTACCTAGCCAAAAACATTCAGTACTTC.

The CDR3 nucleotides read TGTGCCAGCAGGGGGCCGGGACAGGGGCTCGAGCAGTACTTC. Translating gives CASRGPGQGLEQYF. The chain links TRBV7-2 to TRBJ2-7; 10 bases align to TRBD1. The CDR3 covers 14 residues. After removal of 6 bases from V and 6 bases from J, the junction contained 8 bases not matched to a gene. The germline V gene has CDR1 SGHTA and CDR2 FQGNSA.

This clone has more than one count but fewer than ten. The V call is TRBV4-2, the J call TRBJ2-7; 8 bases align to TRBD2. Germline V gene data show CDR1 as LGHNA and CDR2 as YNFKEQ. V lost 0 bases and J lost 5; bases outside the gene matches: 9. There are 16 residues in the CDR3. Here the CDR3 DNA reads TGTGCCAGCAGCCAAGATAGAAGCGGGAGACGTCACGAGCAGTACTTC. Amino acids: CASSQDRSGRRHEQYF.

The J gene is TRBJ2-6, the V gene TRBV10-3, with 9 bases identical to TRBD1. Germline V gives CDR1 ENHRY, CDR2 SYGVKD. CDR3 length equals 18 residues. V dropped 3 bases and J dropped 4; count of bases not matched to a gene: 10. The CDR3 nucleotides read TGTGCCATCAGTGATCGAGGACAGGGGAAAGGCGGGGCCAACGTCCTGACTTTC. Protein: CAISDRGQGKGGANVLTF.

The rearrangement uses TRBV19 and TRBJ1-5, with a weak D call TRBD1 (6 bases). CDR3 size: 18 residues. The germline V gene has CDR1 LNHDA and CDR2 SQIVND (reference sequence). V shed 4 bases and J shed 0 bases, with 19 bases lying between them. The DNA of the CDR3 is TGTGCCAGTAGTACGACAGGTTCCCGATCTTATAGCAATCAGCCCCAGCATTTT. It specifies CASSTTGSRSYSNQPQHF. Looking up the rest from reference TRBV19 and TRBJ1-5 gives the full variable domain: DGGITQSPKYLFRKEGQNVTLSCEQNLNHDAMYWYRQDPGQGLRLIYYSQIVNDFQKGDIAEGYSVSREKKESFPLTVTSAQKNPTAFYLCASSTTGSRSYSNQPQHFGDGTRLSIL.

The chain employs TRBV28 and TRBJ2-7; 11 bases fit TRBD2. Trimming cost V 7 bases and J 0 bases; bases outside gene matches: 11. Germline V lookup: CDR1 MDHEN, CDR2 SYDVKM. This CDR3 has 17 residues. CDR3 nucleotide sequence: TGTGCCAGCAAAAAGGGGACTAGCGGATTGAGCTCCTACGAGCAGTACTTC. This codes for CASKKGTSGLSSYEQYF.

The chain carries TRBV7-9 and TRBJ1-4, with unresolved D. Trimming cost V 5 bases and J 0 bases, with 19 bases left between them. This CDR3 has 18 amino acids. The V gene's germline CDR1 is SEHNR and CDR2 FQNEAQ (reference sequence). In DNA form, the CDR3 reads TGTGCCAGCAGCCCGACGGGGTCCTTTCGTACAACTAATGAAAAACTGTTTTTT. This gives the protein CASSPTGSFRTTNEKLFF. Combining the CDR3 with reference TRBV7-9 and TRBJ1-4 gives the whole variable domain DTGVSQNPRHKITKRGQNVTFRCDPISEHNRLYWYRQTLGQGPEFLTYFQNEAQLEKSRLLSDRFSAERPKGSFSTLEIQRTEQGDSAMYLCASSPTGSFRTTNEKLFFGSGTQLSVL.

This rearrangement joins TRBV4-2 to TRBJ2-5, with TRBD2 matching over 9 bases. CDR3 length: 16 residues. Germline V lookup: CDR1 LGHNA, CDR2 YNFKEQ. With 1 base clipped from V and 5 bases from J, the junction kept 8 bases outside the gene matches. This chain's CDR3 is CASSQASLAGPETQYF. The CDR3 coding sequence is TGTGCCAGCAGCCAAGCGTCCCTAGCGGGACCTGAGACCCAGTACTTC.

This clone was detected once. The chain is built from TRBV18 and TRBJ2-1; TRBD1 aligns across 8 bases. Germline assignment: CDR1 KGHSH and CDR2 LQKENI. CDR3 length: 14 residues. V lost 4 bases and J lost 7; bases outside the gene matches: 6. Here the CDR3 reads CASSRDRLRNEQFF. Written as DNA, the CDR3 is TGTGCCAGCTCACGGGACAGGCTTAGAAATGAGCAGTTCTTC.

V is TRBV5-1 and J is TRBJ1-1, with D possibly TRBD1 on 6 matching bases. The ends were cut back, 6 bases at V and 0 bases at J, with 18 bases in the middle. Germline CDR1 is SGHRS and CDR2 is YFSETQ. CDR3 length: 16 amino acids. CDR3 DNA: TGCGCCAGCACATTTTCGGGAGGGGGGATGAACACTGAAGCTTTCTTT. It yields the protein CASTFSGGGMNTEAFF.

CDR3 DNA sequence: TGTGCCAGCAGTGCACAGGGGGCCACTGAAGCTTTCTTT. This codes for CASSAQGATEAFF. J is TRBJ1-1 and V is TRBV25-1; 9 nucleotides line up with TRBD1. The CDR3 has 13 amino acids. Trimming cost V 4 bases and J 4 bases; bases outside gene matches: 1. CDR1 and CDR2 (germline): MGHDK, SYGVNS.

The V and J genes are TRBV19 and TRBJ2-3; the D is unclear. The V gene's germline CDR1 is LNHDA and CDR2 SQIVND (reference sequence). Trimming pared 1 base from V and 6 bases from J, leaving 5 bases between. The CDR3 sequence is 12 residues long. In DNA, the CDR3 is TGTGCCAGTAGTATAGCGAGGGATACGCAGTATTTT. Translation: CASSIARDTQYF.

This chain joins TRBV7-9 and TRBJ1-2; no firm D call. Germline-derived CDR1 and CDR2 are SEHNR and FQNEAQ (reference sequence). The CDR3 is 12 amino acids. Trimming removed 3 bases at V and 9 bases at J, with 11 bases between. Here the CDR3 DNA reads TGTGCCAGCAGCTTTCGGGTCTCTAGCTACACCTTC. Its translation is CASSFRVSSYTF.

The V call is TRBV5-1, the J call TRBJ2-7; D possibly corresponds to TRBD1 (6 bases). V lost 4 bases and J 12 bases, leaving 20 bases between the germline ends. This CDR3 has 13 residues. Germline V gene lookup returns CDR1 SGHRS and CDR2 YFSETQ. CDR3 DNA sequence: TGCGCCAGCAGCCCGGTGCAGGGGTTGGGGTGGTACTTC. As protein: CASSPVQGLGWYF. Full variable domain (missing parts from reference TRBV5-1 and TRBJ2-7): KAGVTQTPRYLIKTRGQQVTLSCSPISGHRSVSWYQQTPGQGLQFLFEYFSETQRNKGNFPGRFSGRQFSNSRSEMNVSTLELGDSALYLCASSPVQGLGWYFGPGTRLTVT.

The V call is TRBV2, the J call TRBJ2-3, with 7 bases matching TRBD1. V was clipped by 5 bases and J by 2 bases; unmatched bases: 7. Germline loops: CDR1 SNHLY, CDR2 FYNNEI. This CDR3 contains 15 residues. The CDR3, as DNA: TGTGCCAGCAGTCCCGGGACAGTGGTCACAGATACGCAGTATTTT. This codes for CASSPGTVVTDTQYF.

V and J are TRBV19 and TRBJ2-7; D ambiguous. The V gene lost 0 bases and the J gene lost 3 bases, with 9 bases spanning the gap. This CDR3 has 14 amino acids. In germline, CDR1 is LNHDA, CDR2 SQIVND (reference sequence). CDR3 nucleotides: TGTGCCAGTAGTATAGACCGTACAATCTACGAGCAGTACTTC. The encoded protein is CASSIDRTIYEQYF.

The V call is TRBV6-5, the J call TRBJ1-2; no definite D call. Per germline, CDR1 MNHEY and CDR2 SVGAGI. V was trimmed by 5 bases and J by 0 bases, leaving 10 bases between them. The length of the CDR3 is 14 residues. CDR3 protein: CASSRERANYGYTF. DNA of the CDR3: TGTGCCAGCAGTAGAGAGCGAGCTAACTATGGCTACACCTTC.

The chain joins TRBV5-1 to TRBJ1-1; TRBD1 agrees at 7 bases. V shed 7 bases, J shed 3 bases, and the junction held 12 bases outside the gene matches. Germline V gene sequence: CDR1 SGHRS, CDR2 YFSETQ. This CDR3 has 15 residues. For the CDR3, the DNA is TGCGCCAGCCATCGACAGGGTGGGGGATACACTGAAGCTTTCTTT. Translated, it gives CASHRQGGGYTEAFF. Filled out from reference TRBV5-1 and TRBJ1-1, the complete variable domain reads KAGVTQTPRYLIKTRGQQVTLSCSPISGHRSVSWYQQTPGQGLQFLFEYFSETQRNKGNFPGRFSGRQFSNSRSEMNVSTLELGDSALYLCASHRQGGGYTEAFFGQGTRLTVV.

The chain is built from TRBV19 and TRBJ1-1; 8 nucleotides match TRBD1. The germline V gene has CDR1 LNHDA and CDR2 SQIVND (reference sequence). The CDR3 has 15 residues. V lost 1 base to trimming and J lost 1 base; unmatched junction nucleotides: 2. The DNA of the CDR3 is TGTGCCAGTAGTATAGGTGGGACAGGGAACACTGAAGCTTTCTTT. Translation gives CASSIGGTGNTEAFF.

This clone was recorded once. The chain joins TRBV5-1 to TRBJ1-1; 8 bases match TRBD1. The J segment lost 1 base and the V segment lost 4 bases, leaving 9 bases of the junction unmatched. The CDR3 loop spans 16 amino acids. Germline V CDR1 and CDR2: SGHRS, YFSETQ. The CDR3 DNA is TGCGCCAGCAGCCCAGGACAGGGCAAGGGGAACACTGAAGCTTTCTTT. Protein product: CASSPGQGKGNTEAFF.